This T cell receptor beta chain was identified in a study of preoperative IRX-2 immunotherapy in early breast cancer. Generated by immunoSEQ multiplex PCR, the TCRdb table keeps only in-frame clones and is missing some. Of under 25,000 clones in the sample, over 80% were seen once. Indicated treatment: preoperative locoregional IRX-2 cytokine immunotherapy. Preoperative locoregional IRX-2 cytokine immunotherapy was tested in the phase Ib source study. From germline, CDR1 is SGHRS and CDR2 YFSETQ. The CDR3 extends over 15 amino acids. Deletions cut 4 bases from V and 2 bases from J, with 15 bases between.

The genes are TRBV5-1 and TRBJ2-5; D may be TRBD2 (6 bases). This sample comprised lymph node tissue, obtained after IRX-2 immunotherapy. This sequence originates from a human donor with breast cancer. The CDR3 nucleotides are TGCGCCAGCAGCCAAGGGCGGGGCACGCAAGAGACCCAGTACTTC. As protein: CASSQGRGTQETQYF.